The clone carrying this T cell receptor (beta chain) has a count of ten or more. The data were obtained in a study of blood T cell repertoires in COVID-19. Profiled with immunoSEQ multiplex PCR; TCRdb holds only in-frame clones, not every one. The data hold 84,000 or so clones, with 83% observed a single time. The CDR3 length is 13 residues. V was cut by 4 bases and J by 3 bases, with 9 bases left in between. The germline V gene encodes CDR1 SEHNR and CDR2 FQNEAQ (reference sequence). Material: peripheral blood. The sequence came from a woman aged 80 or older with acute or convalescent COVID-19. The chain recombines TRBV7-9 with TRBJ1-1; possibly TRBD1 for D (5 bases). CDR3 sequence reads: CASSSQGDTEAFF. CDR3 nucleotide sequence: TGTGCCAGCAGCTCCCAGGGTGACACTGAAGCTTTCTTT.